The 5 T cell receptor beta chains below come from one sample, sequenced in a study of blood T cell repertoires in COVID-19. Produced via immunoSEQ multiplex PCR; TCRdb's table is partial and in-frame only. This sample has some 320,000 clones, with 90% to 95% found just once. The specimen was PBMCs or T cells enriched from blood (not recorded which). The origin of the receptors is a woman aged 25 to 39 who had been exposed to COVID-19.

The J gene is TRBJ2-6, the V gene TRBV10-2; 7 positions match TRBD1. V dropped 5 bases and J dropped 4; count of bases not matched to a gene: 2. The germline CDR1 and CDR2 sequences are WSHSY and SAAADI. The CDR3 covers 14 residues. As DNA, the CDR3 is TGCGCCAGCAGTTACAGGGGAGGGGCCAACGTCCTGACTTTC. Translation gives CASSYRGGANVLTF.

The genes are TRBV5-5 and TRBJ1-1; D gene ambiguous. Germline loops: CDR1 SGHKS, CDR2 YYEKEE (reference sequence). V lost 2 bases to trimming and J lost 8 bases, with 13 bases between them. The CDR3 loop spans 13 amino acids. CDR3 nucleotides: TGTGCCAGCAGCTTCGGTTCTGGGCTGGAAGCTTTCTTT. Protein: CASSFGSGLEAFF.

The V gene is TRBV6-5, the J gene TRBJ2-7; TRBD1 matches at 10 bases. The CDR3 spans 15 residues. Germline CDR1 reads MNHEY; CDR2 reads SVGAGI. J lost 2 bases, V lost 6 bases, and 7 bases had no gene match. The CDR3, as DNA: TGTGCCAGCAGGATGGGGACAGGGGACACCTACGAGCAGTACTTC. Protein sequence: CASRMGTGDTYEQYF.

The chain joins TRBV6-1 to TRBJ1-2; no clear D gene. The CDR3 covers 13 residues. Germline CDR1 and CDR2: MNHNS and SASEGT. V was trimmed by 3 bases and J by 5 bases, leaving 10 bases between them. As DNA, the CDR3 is TGTGCCAGCAGTGAGAGGGCAGCATATGGCTACACCTTC. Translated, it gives CASSERAAYGYTF.

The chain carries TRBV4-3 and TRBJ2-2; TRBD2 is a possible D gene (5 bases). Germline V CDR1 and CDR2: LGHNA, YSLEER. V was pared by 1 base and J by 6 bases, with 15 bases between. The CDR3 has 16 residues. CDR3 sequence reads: CASSQGLGGNPGELFF. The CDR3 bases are TGCGCCAGCAGCCAAGGTCTAGGAGGCAACCCCGGGGAGCTGTTTTTT.